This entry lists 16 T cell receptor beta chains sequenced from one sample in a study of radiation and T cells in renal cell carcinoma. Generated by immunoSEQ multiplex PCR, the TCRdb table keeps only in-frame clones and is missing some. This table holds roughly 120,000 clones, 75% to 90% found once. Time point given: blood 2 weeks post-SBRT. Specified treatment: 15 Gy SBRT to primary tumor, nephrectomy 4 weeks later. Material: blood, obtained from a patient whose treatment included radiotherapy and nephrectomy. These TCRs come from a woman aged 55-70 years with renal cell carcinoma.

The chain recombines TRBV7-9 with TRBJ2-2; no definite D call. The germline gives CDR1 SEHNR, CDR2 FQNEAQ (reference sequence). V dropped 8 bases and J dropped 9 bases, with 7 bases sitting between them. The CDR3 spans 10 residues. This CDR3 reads CASAAWELFF. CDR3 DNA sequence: TGTGCCAGCGCCGCCTGGGAGCTGTTTTTT.

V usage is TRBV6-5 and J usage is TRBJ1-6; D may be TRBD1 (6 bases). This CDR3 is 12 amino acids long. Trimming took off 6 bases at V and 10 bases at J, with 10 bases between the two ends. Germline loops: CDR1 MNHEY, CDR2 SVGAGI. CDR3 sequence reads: CASSRGQSPLHF. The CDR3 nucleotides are TGTGCCAGCAGCCGTGGACAGTCACCCCTCCACTTT.

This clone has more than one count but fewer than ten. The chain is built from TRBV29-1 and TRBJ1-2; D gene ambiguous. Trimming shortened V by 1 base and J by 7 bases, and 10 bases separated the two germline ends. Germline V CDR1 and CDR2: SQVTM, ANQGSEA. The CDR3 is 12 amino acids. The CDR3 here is CSVEAGLGGYTF. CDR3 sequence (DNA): TGCAGCGTTGAAGCGGGGTTGGGTGGCTACACCTTC.

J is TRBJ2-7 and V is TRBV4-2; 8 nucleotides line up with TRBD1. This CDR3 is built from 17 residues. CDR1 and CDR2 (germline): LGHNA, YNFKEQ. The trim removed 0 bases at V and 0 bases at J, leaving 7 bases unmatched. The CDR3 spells CASSQEGVGQGSYEQYF. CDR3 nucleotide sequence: TGTGCCAGCAGCCAAGAGGGAGTCGGACAGGGCTCCTACGAGCAGTACTTC.

CDR3: CASSLSGGNQPQHF. The CDR3 bases are TGTGCCAGCAGCTTATCAGGGGGCAATCAGCCCCAGCATTTT. The rearrangement links TRBV7-2 to TRBJ1-5, with a weak D call TRBD1 (6 bases). Germline assignment: CDR1 SGHTA and CDR2 FQGNSA. This CDR3 region has 14 residues. Trimming removed 2 bases at V and 2 bases at J, with 7 bases between.

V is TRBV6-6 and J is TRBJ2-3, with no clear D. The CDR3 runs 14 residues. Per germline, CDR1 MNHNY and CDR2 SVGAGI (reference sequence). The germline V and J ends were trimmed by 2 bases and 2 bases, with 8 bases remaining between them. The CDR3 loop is CASSYRHTTDTQYF. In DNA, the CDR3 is TGTGCCAGCAGTTACAGACACACCACAGATACGCAGTATTTT.

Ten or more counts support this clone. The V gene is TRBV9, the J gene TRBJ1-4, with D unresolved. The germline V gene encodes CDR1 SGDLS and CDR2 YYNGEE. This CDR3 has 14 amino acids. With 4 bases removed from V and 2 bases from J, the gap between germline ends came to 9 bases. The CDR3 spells CASSPKQTNEKLFF. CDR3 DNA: TGTGCCAGCAGCCCTAAGCAGACTAATGAAAAACTGTTTTTT.

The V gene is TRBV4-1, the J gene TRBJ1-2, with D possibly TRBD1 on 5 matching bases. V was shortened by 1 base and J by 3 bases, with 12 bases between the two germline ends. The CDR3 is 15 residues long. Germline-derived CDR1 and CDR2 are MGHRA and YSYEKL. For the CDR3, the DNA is TGCGCCAGCAGCCAAGGGGGGACGGACTACTATGGCTACACCTTC. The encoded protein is CASSQGGTDYYGYTF.

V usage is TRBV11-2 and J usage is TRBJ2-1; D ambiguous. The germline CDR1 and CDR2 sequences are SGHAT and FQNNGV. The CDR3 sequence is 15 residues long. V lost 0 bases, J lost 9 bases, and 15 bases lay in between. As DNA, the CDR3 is TGTGCCAGCAGCTTAGATCGAGCAGAGTCAGGTGAGCAGTTCTTC. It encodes CASSLDRAESGEQFF.

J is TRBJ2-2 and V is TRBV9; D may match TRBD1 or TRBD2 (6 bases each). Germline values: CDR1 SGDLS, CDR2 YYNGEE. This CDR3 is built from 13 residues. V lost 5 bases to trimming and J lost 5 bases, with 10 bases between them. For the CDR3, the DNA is TGTGCCAGCAGTAGAGGGGGGACCGGGGAGCTGTTTTTT. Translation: CASSRGGTGELFF.

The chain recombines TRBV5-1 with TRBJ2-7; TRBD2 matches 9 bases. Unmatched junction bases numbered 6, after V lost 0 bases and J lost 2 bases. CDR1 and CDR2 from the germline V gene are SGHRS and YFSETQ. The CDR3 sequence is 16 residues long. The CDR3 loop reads CASSLAVLAGTYEQYF. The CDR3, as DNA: TGCGCCAGCAGCTTGGCGGTCCTAGCGGGGACCTACGAGCAGTACTTC.

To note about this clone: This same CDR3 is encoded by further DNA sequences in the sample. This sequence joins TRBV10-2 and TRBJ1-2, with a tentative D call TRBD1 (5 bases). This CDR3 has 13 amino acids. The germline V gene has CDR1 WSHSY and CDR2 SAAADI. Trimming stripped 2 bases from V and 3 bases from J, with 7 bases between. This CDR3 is CASSEQGDYGYTF. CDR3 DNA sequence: TGCGCCAGCAGTGAGCAAGGGGACTATGGCTACACCTTC.

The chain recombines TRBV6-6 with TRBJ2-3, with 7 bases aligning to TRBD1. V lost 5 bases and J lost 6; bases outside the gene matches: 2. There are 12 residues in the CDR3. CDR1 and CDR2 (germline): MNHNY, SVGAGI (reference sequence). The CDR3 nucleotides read TGTGCCAGCAGTCAACAGGGGGATACGCAGTATTTT. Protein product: CASSQQGDTQYF.

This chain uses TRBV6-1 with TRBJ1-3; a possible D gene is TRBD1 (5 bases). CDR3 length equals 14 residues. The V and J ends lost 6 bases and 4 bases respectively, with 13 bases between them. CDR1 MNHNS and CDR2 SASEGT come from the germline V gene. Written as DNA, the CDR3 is TGTGCCAGCAGCCCAGGGAATCTGGGAAACACCATATATTTT. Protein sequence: CASSPGNLGNTIYF.

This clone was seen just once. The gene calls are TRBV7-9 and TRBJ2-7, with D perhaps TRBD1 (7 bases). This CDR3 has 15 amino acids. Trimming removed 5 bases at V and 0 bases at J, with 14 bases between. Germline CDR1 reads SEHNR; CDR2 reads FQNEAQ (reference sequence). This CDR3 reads CASSAGQSYSYEQYF. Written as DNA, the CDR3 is TGTGCCAGCAGCGCGGGACAGTCGTACTCCTACGAGCAGTACTTC.

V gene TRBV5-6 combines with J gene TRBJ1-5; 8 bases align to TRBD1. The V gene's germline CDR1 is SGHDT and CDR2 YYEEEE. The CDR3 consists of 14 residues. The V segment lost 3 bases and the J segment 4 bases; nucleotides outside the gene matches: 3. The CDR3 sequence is CASSSDRANQPQHF. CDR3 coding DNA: TGTGCCAGCAGCTCGGACAGGGCGAATCAGCCCCAGCATTTT. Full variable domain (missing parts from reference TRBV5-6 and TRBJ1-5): DAGVTQSPTHLIKTRGQQVTLRCSPKSGHDTVSWYQQALGQGPQFIFQYYEEEERQRGNFPDRFSGHQFPNYSSELNVNALLLGDSALYLCASSSDRANQPQHFGDGTRLSIL.